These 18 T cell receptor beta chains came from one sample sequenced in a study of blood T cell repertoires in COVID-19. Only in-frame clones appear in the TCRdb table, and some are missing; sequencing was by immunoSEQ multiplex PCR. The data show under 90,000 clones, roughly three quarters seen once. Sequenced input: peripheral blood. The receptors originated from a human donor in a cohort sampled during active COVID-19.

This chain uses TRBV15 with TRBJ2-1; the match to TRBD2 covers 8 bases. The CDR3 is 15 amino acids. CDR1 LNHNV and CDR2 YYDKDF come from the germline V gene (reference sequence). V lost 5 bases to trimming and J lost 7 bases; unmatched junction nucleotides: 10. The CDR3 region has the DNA TGTGCCACCAGCCCTTGGCGGGGGGATCGAAATGAGCAGTTCTTC. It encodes CATSPWRGDRNEQFF.

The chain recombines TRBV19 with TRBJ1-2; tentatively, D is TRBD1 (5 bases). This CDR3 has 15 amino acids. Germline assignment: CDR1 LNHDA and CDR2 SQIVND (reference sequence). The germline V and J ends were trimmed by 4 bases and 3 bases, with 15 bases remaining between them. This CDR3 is CASSTGTGVDYGYTF. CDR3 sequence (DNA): TGTGCCAGTAGTACCGGGACGGGGGTGGACTATGGCTACACCTTC. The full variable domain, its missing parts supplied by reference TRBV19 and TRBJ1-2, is DGGITQSPKYLFRKEGQNVTLSCEQNLNHDAMYWYRQDPGQGLRLIYYSQIVNDFQKGDIAEGYSVSREKKESFPLTVTSAQKNPTAFYLCASSTGTGVDYGYTFGSGTRLTVV.

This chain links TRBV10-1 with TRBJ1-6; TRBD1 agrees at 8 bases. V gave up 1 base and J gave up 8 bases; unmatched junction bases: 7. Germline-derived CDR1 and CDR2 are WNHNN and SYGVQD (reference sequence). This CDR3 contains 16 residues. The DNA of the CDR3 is TGCGCCAGCAGTGAGTATCGGACAGGGAAGGATTCACCCCTCCACTTT. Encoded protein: CASSEYRTGKDSPLHF.

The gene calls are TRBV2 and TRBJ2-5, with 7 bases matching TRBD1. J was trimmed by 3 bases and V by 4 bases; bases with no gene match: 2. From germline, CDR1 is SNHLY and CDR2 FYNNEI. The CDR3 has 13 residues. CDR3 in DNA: TGTGCCAGCAGTGGGGGACAGAAAGAGACCCAGTACTTC. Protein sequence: CASSGGQKETQYF.

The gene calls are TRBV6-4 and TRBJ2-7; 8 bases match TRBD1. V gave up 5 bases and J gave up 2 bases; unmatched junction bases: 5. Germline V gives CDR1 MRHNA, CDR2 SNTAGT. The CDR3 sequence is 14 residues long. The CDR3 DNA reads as TGTGCCAGCAGTAAATGGGGACAGGCCTACGAGCAGTACGTC. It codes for CASSKWGQAYEQYV.

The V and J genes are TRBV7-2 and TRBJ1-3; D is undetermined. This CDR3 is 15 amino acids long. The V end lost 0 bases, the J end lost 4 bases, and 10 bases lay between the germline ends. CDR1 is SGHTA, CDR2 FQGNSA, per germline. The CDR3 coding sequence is TGTGCCAGCAGCTTAGCGCTGGGCAGGGGAAACACCATATATTTT. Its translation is CASSLALGRGNTIYF.

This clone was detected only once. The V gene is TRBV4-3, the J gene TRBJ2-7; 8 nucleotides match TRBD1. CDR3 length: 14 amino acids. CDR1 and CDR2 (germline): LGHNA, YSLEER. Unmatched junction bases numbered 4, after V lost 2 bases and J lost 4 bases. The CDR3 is CASSQRQGAYEQYF. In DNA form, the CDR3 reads TGCGCCAGCAGCCAACGCCAGGGGGCGTACGAGCAGTACTTC.

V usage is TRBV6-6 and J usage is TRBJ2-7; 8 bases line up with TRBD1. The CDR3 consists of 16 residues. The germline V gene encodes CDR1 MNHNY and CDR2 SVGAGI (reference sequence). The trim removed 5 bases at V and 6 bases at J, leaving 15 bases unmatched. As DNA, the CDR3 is TGTGCCAGCAGTCCCCGACAGGGGATGATGTTGGGCGAGCAGTACTTC. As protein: CASSPRQGMMLGEQYF.

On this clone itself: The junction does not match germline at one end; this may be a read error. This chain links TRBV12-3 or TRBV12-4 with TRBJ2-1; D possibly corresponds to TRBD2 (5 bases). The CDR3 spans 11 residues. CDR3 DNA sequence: TGTGCCAGCAGTTTCAGTTGGGAGCGGTTCTTC. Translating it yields CASSFSWERFF.

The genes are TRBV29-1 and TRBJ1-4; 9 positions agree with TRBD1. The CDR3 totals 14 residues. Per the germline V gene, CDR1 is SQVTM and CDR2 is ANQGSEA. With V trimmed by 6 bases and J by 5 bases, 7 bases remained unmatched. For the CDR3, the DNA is TGCAGCGTCCAACCGACAGGGGGAAATGAAAAACTGTTTTTT. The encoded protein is CSVQPTGGNEKLFF.

The CDR3 spells CASSEGTGLDTEAFF. CDR3 nucleotides: TGTGCCAGCAGTGAAGGGACAGGGCTAGACACTGAAGCTTTCTTT. The chain is built from TRBV6-1 and TRBJ1-1; 8 nucleotides agree with TRBD1. The length of the CDR3 is 15 residues. Germline CDR1 and CDR2: MNHNS and SASEGT. Trimming at V came to 1 base and at J to 3 bases, leaving 4 bases not matched to a gene.

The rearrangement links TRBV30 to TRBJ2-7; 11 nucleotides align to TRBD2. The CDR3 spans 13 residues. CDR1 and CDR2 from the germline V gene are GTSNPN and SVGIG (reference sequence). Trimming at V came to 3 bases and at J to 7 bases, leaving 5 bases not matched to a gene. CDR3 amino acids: CAWSLGTSGEQYV. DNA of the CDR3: TGTGCCTGGAGCCTCGGGACTAGCGGTGAGCAGTACGTC.

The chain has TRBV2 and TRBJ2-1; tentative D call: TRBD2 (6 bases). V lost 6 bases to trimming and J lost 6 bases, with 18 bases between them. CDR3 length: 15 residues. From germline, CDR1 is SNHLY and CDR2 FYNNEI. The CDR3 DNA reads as TGTGCCAGCAGGCTCCGGGACCAGGAGGGCAATGAGCAGTTCTTC. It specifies CASRLRDQEGNEQFF.

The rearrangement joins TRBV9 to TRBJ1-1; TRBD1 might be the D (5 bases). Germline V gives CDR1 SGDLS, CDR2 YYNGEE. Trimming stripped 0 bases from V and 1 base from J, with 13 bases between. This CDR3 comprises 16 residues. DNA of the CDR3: TGTGCCAGCAGCGTAGGGGGCCCCGGATCGAACACTGAAGCTTTCTTT. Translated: CASSVGGPGSNTEAFF.

As DNA, the CDR3 is TGCGCCAGCAGCTTCGGACAGGGGTACACTGAAGCTTTCTTT. It specifies CASSFGQGYTEAFF. The V and J genes are TRBV5-1 and TRBJ1-1, with TRBD1 matching over 9 bases. J lost 3 bases, V lost 2 bases, and 2 bases had no gene match. Germline V lookup: CDR1 SGHRS, CDR2 YFSETQ. This CDR3 spans 14 amino acids.

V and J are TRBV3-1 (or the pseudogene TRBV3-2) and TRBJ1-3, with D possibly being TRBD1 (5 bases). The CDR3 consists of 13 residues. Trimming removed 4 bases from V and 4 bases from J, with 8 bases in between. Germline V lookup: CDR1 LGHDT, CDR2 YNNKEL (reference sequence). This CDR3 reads CASSPNRGNTIYF. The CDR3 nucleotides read TGTGCCAGCAGCCCAAACAGGGGAAACACCATATATTTT.

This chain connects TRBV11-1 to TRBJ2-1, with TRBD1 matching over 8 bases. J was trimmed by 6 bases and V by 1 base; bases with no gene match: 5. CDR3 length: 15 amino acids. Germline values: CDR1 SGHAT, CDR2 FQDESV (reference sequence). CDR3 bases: TGTGCCAGCAGCTTAGTGGGACAGGCAAGCAATGAGCAGTTCTTC. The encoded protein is CASSLVGQASNEQFF. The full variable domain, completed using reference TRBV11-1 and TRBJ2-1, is EAEVAQSPRYKITEKSQAVAFWCDPISGHATLYWYRQILGQGPELLVQFQDESVVDDSQLPKDRFSAERLKGVDSTLKIQPAELGDSAMYLCASSLVGQASNEQFFGPGTRLTVL.

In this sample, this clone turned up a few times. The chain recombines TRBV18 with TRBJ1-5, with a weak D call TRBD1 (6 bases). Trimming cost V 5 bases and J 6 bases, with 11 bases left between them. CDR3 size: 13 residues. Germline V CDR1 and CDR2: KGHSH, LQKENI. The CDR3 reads CASSEDSGQPQHF. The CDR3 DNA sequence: TGTGCCAGCTCAGAGGACAGTGGTCAGCCCCAGCATTTT. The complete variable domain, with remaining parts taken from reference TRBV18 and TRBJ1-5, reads NAGVMQNPRHLVRRRGQEARLRCSPMKGHSHVYWYRQLPEEGLKFMVYLQKENIIDESGMPKERFSAEFPKEGPSILRIQQVVRGDSAAYFCASSEDSGQPQHFGDGTRLSIL.